Included here is one TCR beta chain sequence, with context. Its specificity is not known. The record originates from a study of PD-L1 blockade in urothelial cancer. As for the study in general: A median of 141,255 T cells was found in the blood samples.

V was clipped by 1 base and J by 10 bases; unmatched bases: 10. CDR1 is MDHEN, CDR2 SYDVKM, per germline. CDR3 length equals 15 residues. Every PCR got spiked synthetic TCR analog templates. The protocol was immunoSEQ multiplex PCR, while the TCRdb copy is restricted to in-frame clones and leaves out a portion. This sample has 40,000 to 55,000 clones, with 84% found just once. Study-level results: Better survival was predicted when blood TCR clonality before treatment fell below the median.

The specimen was PBMCs, collected around atezolizumab (anti-PD-L1) treatment. V gene TRBV28 combines with J gene TRBJ1-2; 9 positions match TRBD1. The receptor was derived from a man in his forties with urothelial cancer. The DNA for the CDR3 is TGTGCCAGCAGTTTATATCCCGGGACAGGGAGTGCCTACACCTTC. Translation gives CASSLYPGTGSAYTF.